The clone carrying this T cell receptor beta chain was observed a handful of times. Its antigen is as yet unknown. A J-beta primer mix and a sample-barcoded 5' primer were used in a second PCR of roughly 7 to 12 cycles. Tagging of each cDNA molecule was performed by a template-switch adaptor with 12 random nucleotides. TCRdb reprocessed the 5' RACE reads with MiXCR, giving one entry per CDR3 protein. The sample holds 910,000 or so distinct CDR3 sequences; roughly 51% are singletons and the top ten take about 21%. V lost 6 bases to trimming and J lost 4 bases, with 19 bases between them. Germline V lookup: CDR1 MNHEY, CDR2 SVGEGT. The CDR3 has 16 residues. This record comes from a study of blood T cells in healthy people across ages. The donors, healthy Caucasians from Russia, were aged roughly 6 to 100. General study findings and limits: It was held that the diversity estimates obtained from one million T cells were underestimates. Donor CMV status was unknown, possibly confounding expanded clonotype changes.

The sequence derives from a woman aged 60-70 years in good health. The rearrangement joins TRBV6-2 or TRBV6-3 to TRBJ2-1; unclear D gene. The specimen sequenced was blood. CDR3 protein: CASSHGPGLGYNEQFF. The DNA of the CDR3 is TGTGCCAGCAGCCACGGACCCGGGCTGGGGTACAATGAGCAGTTCTTC.